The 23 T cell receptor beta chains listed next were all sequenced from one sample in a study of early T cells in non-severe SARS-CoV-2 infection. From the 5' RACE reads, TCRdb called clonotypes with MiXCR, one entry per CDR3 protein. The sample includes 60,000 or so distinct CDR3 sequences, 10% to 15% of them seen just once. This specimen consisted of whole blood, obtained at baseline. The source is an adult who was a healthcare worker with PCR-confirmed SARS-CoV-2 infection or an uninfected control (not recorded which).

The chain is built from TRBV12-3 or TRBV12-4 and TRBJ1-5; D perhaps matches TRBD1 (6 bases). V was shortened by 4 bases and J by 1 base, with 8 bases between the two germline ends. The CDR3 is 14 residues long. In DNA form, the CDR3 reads TGTGCCAGCAGTTGGACAGTAAGCAATCAGCCCCAGCATTTT. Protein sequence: CASSWTVSNQPQHF.

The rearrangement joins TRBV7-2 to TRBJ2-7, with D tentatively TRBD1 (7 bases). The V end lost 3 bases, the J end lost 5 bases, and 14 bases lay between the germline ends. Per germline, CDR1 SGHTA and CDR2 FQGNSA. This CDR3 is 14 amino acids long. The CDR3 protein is CASSFKGRGDEQYF. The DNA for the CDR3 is TGTGCCAGCAGCTTTAAGGGCAGGGGGGACGAGCAGTACTTC. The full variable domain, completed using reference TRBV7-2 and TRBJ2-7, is GAGVSQSPSNKVTEKGKDVELRCDPISGHTALYWYRQSLGQGLEFLIYFQGNSAPDKSGLPSDRFSAERTGGSVSTLTIQRTQQEDSAVYLCASSFKGRGDEQYFGPGTRLTVT.

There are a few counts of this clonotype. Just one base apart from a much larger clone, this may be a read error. For the CDR3, the DNA is TGCAGTGCTAGCGGTGCCTACGAGCAGTACTTC. It specifies CSASGAYEQYF. The V and J genes are TRBV20-1 and TRBJ2-7; D is unclear. Germline V gives CDR1 DFQATT, CDR2 SNEGSKA (reference sequence). Trimming stripped 3 bases from V and 2 bases from J, with 5 bases between. The CDR3 covers 11 residues.

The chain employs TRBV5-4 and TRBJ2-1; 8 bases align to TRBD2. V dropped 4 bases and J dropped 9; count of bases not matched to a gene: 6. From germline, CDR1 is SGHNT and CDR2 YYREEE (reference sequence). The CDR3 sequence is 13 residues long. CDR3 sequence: CASSRGLVVEQFF. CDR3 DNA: TGTGCCAGCAGCCGGGGACTAGTCGTTGAGCAGTTCTTC.

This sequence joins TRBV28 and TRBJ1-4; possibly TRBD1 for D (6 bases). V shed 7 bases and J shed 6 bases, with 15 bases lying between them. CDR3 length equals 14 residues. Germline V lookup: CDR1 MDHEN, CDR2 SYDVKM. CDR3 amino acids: CASTIRQDDEKLFF. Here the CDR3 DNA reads TGTGCCAGCACCATTCGACAGGATGATGAAAAACTGTTTTTT.

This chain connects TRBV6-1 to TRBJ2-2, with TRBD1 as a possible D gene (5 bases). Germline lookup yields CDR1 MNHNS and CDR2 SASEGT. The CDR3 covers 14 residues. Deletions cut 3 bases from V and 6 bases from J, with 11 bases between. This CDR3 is CASSDQGIAGELFF. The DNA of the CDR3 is TGTGCCAGCAGTGATCAGGGTATCGCCGGGGAGCTGTTTTTT.

The CDR3 loop reads CASTRVFSYEQYF. CDR3 sequence (DNA): TGTGCCAGCACCAGGGTCTTCTCCTACGAGCAGTACTTC. V gene TRBV28 combines with J gene TRBJ2-7; maybe TRBD1 (5 bases). From germline, CDR1 is MDHEN and CDR2 SYDVKM. The CDR3 runs 13 residues. The germline V and J ends were trimmed by 7 bases and 0 bases, with 10 bases remaining between them.

As DNA, the CDR3 is TGTGCCTGGAGTGTACCCAGGATGGCTAATGAAAAACTGTTTTTT. Protein product: CAWSVPRMANEKLFF. The rearrangement links TRBV30 to TRBJ1-4; the D is unclear. V was cut by 0 bases and J by 3 bases, with 11 bases left in between. The CDR3 extends over 15 amino acids. Germline values: CDR1 GTSNPN, CDR2 SVGIG (reference sequence).

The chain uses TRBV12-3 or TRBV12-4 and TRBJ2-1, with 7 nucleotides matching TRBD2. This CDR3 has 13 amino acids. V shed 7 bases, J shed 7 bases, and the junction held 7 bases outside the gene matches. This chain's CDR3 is CASKLGEGNEQFF. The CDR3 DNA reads TGTGCCAGCAAACTAGGGGAGGGAAATGAGCAGTTCTTC.

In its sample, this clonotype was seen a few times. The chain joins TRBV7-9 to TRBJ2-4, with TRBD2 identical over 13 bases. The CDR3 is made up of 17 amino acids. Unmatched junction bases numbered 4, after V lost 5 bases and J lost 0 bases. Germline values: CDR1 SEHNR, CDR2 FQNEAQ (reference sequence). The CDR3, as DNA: TGTGCCAGCAGCCTGGGACTAGCGGGGTCAGCCAAAAACATTCAGTACTTC. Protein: CASSLGLAGSAKNIQYF.

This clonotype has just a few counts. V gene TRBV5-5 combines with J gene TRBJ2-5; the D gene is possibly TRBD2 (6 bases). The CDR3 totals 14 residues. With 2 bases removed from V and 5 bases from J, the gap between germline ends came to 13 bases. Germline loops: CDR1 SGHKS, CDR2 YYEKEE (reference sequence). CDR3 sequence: CASSFLARYETQYF. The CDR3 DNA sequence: TGTGCCAGCAGCTTCCTAGCGAGGTACGAGACCCAGTACTTC.

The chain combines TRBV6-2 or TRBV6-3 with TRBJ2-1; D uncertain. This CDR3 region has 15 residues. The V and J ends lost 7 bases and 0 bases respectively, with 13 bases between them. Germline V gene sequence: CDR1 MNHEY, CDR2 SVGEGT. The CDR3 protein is CASTPRLSSYNEQFF. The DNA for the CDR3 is TGTGCCAGCACTCCCCGGTTGAGCTCCTACAATGAGCAGTTCTTC.

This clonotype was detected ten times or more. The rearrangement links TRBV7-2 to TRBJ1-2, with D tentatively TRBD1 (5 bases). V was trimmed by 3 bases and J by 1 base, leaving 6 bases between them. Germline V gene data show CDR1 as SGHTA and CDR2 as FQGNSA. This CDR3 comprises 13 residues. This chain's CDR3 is CASSFDSNYGYTF. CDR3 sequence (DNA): TGTGCCAGCAGCTTCGACAGTAACTATGGCTACACCTTC.

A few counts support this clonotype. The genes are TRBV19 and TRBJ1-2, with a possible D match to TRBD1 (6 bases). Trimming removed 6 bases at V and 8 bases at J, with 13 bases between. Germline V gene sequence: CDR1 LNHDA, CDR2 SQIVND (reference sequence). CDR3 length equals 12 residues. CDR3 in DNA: TGTGCCAGTAGCCGGGACACGCGGGGCTACACCTTC. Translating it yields CASSRDTRGYTF.

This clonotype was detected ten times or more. The CDR3 loop is CASSSLGHLAYEQYF. The CDR3 bases are TGTGCCAGCAGTTCCCTGGGACACCTAGCCTACGAGCAGTACTTC. V and J are TRBV6-5 and TRBJ2-7; TRBD1 might be the D (6 bases). Germline CDR1 is MNHEY and CDR2 is SVGAGI. V was shortened by 4 bases and J by 2 bases, with 15 bases between the two germline ends. CDR3 size: 15 residues.

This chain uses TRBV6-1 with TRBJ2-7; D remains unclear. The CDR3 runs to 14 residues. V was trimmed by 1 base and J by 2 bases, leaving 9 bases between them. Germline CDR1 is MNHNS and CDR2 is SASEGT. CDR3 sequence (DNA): TGTGCCAGCAGTGAAGAAGAGGTCGCCTACGAGCAGTACTTC. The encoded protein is CASSEEEVAYEQYF.

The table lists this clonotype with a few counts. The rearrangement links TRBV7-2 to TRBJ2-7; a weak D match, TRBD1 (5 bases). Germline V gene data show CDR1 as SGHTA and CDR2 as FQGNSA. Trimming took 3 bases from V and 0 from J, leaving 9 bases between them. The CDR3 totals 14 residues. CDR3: CASSFSTGSYEQYF. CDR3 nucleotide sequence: TGTGCCAGCAGCTTTAGTACAGGCTCCTACGAGCAGTACTTC.

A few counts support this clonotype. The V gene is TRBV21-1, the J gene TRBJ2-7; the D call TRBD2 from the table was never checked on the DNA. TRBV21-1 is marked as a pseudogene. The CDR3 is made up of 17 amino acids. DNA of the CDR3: TGTGCCAGCAGCAAAAAAAGGGTTAGTAGCGGGGGCTACGAGCAGTACTTC. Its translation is CASSKKRVSSGGYEQYF.

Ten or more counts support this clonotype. The CDR3 protein is CSVADSMNTEAFF. For the CDR3, the DNA is TGCAGCGTCGCGGACAGTATGAACACTGAAGCTTTCTTT. V and J are TRBV29-1 and TRBJ1-1, with D perhaps TRBD1 (6 bases). Germline loops: CDR1 SQVTM, CDR2 ANQGSEA. Trimming removed 6 bases from V and 0 bases from J, with 11 bases in between. This CDR3 has 13 amino acids.

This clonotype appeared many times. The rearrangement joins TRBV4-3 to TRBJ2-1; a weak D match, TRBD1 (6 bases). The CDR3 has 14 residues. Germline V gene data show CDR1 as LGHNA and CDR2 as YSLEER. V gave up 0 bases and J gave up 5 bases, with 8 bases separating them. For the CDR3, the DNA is TGCGCCAGCAGCCAAGATCACAGGGACAATGAGCAGTTCTTC. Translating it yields CASSQDHRDNEQFF.

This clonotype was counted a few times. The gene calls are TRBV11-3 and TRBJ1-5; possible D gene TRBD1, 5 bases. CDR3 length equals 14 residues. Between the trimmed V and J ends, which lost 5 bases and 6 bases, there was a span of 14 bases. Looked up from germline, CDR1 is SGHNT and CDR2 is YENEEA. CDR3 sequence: CASSPRDRSQPQHF. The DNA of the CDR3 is TGTGCCAGCAGCCCAAGAGACAGAAGTCAGCCCCAGCATTTT.

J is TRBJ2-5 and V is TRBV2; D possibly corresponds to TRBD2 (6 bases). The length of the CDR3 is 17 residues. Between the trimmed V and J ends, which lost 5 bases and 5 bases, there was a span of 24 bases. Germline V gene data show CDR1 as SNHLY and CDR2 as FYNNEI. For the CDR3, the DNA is TGTGCCAGCAGTTCTACCGATGGTAGCGGAGCTGGGGAGACCCAGTACTTC. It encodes CASSSTDGSGAGETQYF.

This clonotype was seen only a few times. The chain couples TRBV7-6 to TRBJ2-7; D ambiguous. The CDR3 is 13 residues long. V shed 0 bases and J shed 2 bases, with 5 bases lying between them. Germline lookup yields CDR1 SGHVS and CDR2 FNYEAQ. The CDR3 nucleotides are TGTGCCAGCAGCTTAGCCCCTGCCTACGAGCAGTACTTC. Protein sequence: CASSLAPAYEQYF.